This T cell receptor (beta chain) was sequenced in a study of cytomegalovirus exposure and HLA in healthy donors. Study in general: HLA-typed donors were the source of roughly 85 million unique TCRs held in an early data release. The study placed approximately 78% of its approximately 380 genotyped donors in the Caucasian-associated ancestry cluster.

Germline V gives CDR1 MNHNY, CDR2 SVGAGI (reference sequence). The CDR3 runs 14 residues. V lost 2 bases, J lost 2 bases, and 9 bases lay in between. Use of 60 Vbeta and 13 Jbeta primers characterized the PCR. TCRdb's table, derived via immunoSEQ multiplex PCR, lists solely in-frame clones and lacks some. The repertoire holds about 160,000 clones, with roughly 79% as singletons. Study-wide points: Later analysis suggested most CMV-associated TCR beta chains were HLA-restricted.

Worth noting for this clone: Its antigen remains unknown.

The chain recombines TRBV6-6 with TRBJ1-2; tentative D call: TRBD1 (5 bases). This sequence was found in a man aged 25-45 years in good health and CMV-seronegative. The specimen was PBMCs. The DNA of the CDR3 is TGTGCCAGCAGTTACGTGGGGCTCAACTATGGCTACACCTTC. Residues: CASSYVGLNYGYTF.